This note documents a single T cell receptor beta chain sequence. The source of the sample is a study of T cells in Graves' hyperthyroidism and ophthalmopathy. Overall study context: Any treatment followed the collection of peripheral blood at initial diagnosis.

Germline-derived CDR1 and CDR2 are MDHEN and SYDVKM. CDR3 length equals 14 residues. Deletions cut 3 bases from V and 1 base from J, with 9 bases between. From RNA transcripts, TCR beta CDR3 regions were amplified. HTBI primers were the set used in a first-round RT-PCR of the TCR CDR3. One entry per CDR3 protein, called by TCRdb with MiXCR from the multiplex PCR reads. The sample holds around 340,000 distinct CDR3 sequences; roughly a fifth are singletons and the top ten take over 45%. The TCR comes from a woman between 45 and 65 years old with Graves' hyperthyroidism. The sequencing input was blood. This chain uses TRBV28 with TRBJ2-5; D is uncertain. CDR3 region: CASSFIQSQETQYF. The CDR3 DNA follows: TGTGCCAGCAGTTTCATCCAGAGCCAAGAGACCCAGTACTTC.